This T cell receptor beta chain was sequenced during a study of T cell responses to AZD1222 COVID-19 vaccine. Regarding this clone: The antigen is unknown.

Using immunoSEQ multiplex PCR, the repertoire was profiled, and TCRdb retains in-frame clones only, with some absent. The data contain over 95,000 clones, 85% to 90% of them singletons. Study findings and constraints: CD4 TCRs linked to vaccination spanned spike, dominating at 160-218 and 743-854. Close to half of spike-specific TCRs reportedly recognize unmutated variant regions. After the peak T cell response, and only then, were repertoires sampled. Clonal diversity was possibly underestimated; the donors were predominantly white British and more often female.

The receptor's source is an adult who received the AZD1222 COVID-19 vaccine. The source material was peripheral blood, sampled 28 days after the second AZD1222 dose.

CDR3 nucleotide sequence: TGCGCCAGCAGCTTGGAAGGGGGGCTTGTGGACGAGCAGTACTTC. Residues: CASSLEGGLVDEQYF. The chain uses TRBV5-1 and TRBJ2-7; the D call may be TRBD1 or TRBD2 (6 bases each). The CDR3 spans 15 residues. Per the germline V gene, CDR1 is SGHRS and CDR2 is YFSETQ. Between the trimmed V and J ends, which lost 0 bases and 5 bases, there was a span of 15 bases.